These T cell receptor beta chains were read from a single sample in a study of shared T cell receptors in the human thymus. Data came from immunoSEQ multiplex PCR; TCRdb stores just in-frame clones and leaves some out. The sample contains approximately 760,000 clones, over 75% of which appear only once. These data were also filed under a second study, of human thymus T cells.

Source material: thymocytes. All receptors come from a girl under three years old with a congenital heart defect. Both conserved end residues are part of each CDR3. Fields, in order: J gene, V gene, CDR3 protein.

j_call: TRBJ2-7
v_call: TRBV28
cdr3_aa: CASSYSRVSYEQYF

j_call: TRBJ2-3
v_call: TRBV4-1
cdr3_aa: CASSREYRDPDTQYF

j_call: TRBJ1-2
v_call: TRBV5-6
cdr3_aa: CASTLSNRQGSVCNYGYTF

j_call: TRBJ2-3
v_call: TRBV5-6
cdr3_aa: CASSLGTGRSDTQYF

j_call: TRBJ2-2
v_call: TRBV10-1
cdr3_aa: CASWKAGGLAGELFF

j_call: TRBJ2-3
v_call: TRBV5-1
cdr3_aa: CASSLEQGTDTQYF

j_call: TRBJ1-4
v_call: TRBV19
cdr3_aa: CASSVQATNEKLFF

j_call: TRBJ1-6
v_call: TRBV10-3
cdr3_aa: CAIRNGGPYNSPLHF

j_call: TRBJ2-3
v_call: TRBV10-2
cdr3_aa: CASRLAGFTDTQYF

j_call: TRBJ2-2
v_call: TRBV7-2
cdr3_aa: CASSLPRVMGLTGELFF

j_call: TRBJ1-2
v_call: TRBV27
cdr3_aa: CATADREDYGYTF

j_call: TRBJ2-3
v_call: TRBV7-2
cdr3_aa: CASSNRTSGGADTQYF

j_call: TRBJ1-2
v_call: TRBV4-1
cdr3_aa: CASSQDRAGSRVKGYYGYTF

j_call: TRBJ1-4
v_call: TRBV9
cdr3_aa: CASSPTPRTAHNEKLFF

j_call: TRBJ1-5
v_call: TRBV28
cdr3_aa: CASSSGHTGSNQPQHF

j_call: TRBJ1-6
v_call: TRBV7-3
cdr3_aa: CASSLKGQGRSSYNSPLHF

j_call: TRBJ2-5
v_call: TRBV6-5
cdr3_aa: CATCSEVQETQYF

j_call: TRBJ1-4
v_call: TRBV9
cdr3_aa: CASSVGRQSTNEKLFF

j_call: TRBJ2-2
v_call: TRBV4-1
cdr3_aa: CASSQGLLNTGELFF

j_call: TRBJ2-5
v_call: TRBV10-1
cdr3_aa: CASIMGQGVRETQYF

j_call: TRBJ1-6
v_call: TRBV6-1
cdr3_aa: CASSESFPGSYNSPLHF

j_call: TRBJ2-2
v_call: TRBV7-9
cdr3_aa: CASSSFGTGELFF

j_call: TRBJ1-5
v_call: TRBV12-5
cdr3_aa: CASGRTGGHNQPQHF

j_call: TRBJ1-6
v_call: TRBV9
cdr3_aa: CASSVEAGCYSPLHF

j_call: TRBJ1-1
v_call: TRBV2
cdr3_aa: CANRGGGGFTEAFF

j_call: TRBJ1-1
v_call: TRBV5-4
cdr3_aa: CASSLGPRRPMNTEAFF

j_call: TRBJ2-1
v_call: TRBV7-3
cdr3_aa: CASSPTGFRSHEQFF

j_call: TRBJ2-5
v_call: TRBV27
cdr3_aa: CASSLNSDSQVGETQYF

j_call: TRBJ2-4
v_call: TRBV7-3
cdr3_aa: CASSLGGGPPGAKNIQYF

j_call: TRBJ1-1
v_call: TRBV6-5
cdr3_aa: CASGKTGRVGTEAFF

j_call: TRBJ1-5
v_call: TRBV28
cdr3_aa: CASSLGTGRGNQPQHF

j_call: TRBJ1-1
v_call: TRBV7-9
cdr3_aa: CASSCPLHRHRVEAFF

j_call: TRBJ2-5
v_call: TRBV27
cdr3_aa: CASSLSAGNLRETQYF

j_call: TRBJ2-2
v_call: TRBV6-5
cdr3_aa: CASSYIPGNTGELFF

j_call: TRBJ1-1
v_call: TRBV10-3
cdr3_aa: CAISDTRTTEAFF

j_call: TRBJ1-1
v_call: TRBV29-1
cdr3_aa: CSVEVPLSGQTNTEAFF

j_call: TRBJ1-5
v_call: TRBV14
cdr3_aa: CASSRDKYSNQPQHF

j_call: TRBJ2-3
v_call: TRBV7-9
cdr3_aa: CASSSPGQGDRFTDTQYF

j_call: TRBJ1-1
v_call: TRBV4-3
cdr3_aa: CASSQDGYGDRVMNTEAFF

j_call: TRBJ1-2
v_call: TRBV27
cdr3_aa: CASSLSRDCSNYGYTF

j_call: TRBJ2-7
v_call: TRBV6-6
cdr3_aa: CASSERASRYYEQYF

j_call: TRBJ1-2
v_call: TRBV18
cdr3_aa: CASSRQGAFNYGYTF

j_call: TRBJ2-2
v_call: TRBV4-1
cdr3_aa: CASSQDFTSGGPTTGELFF

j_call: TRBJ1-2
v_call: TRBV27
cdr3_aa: CASSSKLRYHRGYLNYGYTF

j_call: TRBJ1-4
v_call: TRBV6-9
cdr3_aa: CASSYFVITNEKLFF

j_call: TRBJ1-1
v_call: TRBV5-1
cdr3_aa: CASSFPGGKPGEAFF

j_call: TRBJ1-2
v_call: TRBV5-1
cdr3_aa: CASSLQPQGNYGYTF

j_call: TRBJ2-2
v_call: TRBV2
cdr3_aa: CASMGRTGELFF

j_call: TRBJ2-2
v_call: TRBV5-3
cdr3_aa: CARSLGLTQDYIFGELFF

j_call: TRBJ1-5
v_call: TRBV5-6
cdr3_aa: CASSLGDRETPRPQHF